This T cell receptor (beta chain) was obtained from a study of post-analysis software for immune sequencing data (dated by TCRdb to 2015 to 2017). At the level of the whole study: Recorded disease courses included relapsing-remitting, secondary progressive and progressive-relapsing multiple sclerosis, with some patients lacking subtype annotation. Patient repertoires were compared against around 10 previously published healthy control repertoires from donors aged about 6 to 28 years. A subset of samples was prepared in parallel using single-end sample barcoding, then pooled and co-amplified after Illumina adapter ligation.

The method behind the library was PCR. The data were produced on an Illumina HiSeq 2500. To reduce PCR and sequencing biases, unique molecular identifiers were incorporated into the TCR beta cDNA libraries. Per 1 to 10 million input T cells, approximately 500,000 cDNA molecules were obtained, such that each molecule approximated one T cell. Patient libraries were prepared and sequenced with the same protocol used for the earlier healthy control dataset. Within a given batch, samples were prepared together, multiplexed and sequenced on the same HiSeq lane. As for the authors' bioinformatics: Raw barcoded reads were processed with MIGEC, discarding single-read molecular identifier groups before consensus assembly and CDR3 extraction. Clonotype tables were post-analysed with VDJtools, and diversity was normalized by down-sampling all datasets to the smallest sample size. In repertoire overlap clustering, CDR3 amino acid sequences, but not nucleotide sequences, were matched to correct batch-related cross-sample contamination. TCRdb passed the public sequencing reads through fastp at Q25 and MiXCR, retaining productive beta sequences. Each CDR3 protein appears once, grouped with its most common genes and DNA. These V and J calls derive from TCRdb rather than the authors' analysis. The sample includes hundreds of thousands of distinct CDR3 sequences, with roughly 30% observed a single time. The ten top clones hold around 0.56% of the sample.

General findings and caveats noted by the study authors: Normalized Chao1 diversity was significantly lower in multiple sclerosis patients than controls, suggesting substantial peripheral T-cell clonal expansion. Strong co-clustering of samples prepared in the same batch was shown by direct clustering with F measure, prompting a batch-effect correction. The multiple sclerosis patient group was slightly younger than the control group.

This clonotype has a handful of counts. No cognate antigen has been identified for it. The input lacks base qualities; no much larger clone sits a single base away. TCR beta repertoires were profiled from peripheral blood of 10 to 15 young patients with multiple sclerosis to demonstrate the VDJtools post-analysis software. Multiple sclerosis patients were children and adolescents aged about 6 to 15 years. The TCR originated in a girl between 5 and 17 years old with multiple sclerosis. Sequenced sample: blood.

The DNA reads as follows: TGCGCCAGCAGCTTGTGGGACTCGAGCACAGATACGCAGTATTTT. It is translated as CASSLWDSSTDTQYF. The sequence joins TRBV5-1 to TRBJ2-3; TRBD2 is perhaps the D gene, given 6 matching bases. Its CDR3 holds 15 amino acids, cysteine through phenylalanine. Left in the record is the CDR3 DNA by itself, 45 bases read in frame from the first base. Via the germline V gene, CDR1 is SGHRS and CDR2 YFSETQ. V is cut by 1 base and J by 0 bases, and the space between the germline ends is 9 bases.